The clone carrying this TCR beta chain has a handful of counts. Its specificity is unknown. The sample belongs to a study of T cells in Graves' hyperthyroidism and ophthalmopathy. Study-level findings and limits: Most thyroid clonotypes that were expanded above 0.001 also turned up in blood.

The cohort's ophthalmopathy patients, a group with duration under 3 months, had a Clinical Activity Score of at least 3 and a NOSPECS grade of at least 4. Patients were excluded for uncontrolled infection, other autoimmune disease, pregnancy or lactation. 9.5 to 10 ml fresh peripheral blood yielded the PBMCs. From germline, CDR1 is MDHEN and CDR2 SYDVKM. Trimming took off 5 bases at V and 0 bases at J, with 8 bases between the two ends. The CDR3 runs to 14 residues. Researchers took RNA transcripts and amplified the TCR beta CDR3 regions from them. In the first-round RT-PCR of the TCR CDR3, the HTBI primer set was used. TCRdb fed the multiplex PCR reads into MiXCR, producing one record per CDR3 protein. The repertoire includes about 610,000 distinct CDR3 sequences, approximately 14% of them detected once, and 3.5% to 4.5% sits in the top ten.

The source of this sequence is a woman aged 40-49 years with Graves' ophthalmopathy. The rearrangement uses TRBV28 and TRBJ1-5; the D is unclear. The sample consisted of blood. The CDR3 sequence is CASSTPSSNQPQHF. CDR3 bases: TGTGCCAGCAGTACCCCCTCTAGCAATCAGCCCCAGCATTTT. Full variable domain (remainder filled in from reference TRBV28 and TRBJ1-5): DVKVTQSSRYLVKRTGEKVFLECVQDMDHENMFWYRQDPGLGLRLIYFSYDVKMKEKGDIPEGYSVSREKKERFSLILESASTNQTSMYLCASSTPSSNQPQHFGDGTRLSIL.